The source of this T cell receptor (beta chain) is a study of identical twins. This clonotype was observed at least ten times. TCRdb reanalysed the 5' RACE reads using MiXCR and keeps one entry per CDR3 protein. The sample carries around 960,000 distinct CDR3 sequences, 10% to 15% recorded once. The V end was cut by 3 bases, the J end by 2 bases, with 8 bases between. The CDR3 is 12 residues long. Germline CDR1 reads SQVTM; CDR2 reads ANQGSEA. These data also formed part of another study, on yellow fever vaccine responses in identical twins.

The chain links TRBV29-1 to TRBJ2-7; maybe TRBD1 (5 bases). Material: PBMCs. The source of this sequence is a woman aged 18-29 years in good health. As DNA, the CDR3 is TGCAGCGTTGATGCAGGGCCCTACGAGCAGTACTTC. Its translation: CSVDAGPYEQYF.